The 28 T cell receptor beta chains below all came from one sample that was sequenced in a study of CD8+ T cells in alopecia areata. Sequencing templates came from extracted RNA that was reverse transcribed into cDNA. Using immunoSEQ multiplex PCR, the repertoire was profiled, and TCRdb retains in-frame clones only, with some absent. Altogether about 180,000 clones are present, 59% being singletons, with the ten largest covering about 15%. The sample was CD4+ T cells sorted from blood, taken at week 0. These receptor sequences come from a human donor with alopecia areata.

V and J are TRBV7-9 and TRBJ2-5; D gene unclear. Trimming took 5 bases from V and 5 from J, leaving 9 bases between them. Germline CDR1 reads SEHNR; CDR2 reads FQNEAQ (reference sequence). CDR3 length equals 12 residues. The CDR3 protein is CASSPQGETQYF. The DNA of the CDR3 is TGTGCCAGCAGCCCTCAAGGGGAGACCCAGTACTTC.

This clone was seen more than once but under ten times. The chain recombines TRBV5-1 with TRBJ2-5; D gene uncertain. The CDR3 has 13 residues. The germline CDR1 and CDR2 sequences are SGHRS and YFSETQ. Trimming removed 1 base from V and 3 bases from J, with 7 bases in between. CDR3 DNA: TGCGCCAGCAGCTTGAATCCGGAAGAGACCCAGTACTTC. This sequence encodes CASSLNPEETQYF.

The CDR3 nucleotides are TGCAGCGTTGGGGGGGACAACAATCAGCCCCAGCATTTT. Its protein is CSVGGDNNQPQHF. V and J are TRBV29-1 and TRBJ1-5; D is perhaps TRBD1 (6 bases). Per the germline V gene, CDR1 is SQVTM and CDR2 is ANQGSEA. The CDR3 spans 13 residues. V lost 4 bases to trimming and J lost 3 bases, with 10 bases between them.

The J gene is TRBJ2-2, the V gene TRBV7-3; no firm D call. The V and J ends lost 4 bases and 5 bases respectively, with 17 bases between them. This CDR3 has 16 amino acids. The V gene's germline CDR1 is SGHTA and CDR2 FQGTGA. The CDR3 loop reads CASSSGVRFGTGELFF. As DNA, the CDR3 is TGTGCCAGCAGCTCCGGCGTCAGGTTTGGAACCGGGGAGCTGTTTTTT.

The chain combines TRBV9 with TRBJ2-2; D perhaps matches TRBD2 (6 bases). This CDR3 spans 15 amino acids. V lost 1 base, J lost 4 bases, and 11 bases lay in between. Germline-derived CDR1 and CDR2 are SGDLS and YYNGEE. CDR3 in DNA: TGTGCCAGCAGCGTATTCCAGGGAGGCACCGGGGAGCTGTTTTTT. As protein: CASSVFQGGTGELFF. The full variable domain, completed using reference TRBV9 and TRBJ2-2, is DSGVTQTPKHLITATGQRVTLRCSPRSGDLSVYWYQQSLDQGLQFLIQYYNGEERAKGNILERFSAQQFPDLHSELNLSSLELGDSALYFCASSVFQGGTGELFFGEGSRLTVL.

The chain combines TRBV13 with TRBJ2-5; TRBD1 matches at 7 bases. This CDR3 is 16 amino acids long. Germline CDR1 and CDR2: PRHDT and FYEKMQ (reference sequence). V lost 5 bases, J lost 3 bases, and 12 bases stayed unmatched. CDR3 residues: CASSRRQGFTEETQYF. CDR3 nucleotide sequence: TGTGCCAGCAGCAGACGACAGGGTTTTACTGAAGAGACCCAGTACTTC.

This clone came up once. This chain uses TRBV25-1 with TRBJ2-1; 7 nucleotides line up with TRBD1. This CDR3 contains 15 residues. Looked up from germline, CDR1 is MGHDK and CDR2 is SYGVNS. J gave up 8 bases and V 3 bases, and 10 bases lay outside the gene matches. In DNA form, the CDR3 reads TGTGCCAGCAGTGATGGACAGGTCCTTGGGGATGAGCAGTTCTTC. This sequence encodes CASSDGQVLGDEQFF.

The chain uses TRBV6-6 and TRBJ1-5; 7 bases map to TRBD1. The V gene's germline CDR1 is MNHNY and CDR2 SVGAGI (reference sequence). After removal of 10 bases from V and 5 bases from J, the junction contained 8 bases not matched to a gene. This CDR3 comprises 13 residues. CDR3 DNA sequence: TGTGCCACCAAACAGGGGATGGATCAGCCCCAGCATTTT. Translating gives CATKQGMDQPQHF.

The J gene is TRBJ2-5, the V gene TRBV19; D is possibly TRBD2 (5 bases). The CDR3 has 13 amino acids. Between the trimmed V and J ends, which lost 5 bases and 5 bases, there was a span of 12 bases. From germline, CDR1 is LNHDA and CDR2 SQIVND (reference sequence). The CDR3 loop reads CASSPMVAETQYF. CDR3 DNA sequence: TGTGCCAGTAGTCCCATGGTAGCGGAGACCCAGTACTTC.

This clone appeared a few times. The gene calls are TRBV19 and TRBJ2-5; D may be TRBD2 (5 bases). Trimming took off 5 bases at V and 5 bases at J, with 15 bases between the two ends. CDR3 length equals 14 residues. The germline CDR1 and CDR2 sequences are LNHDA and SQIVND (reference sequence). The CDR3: CASSFASTVETQYF. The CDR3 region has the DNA TGTGCCAGTAGTTTCGCTAGCACAGTGGAGACCCAGTACTTC.

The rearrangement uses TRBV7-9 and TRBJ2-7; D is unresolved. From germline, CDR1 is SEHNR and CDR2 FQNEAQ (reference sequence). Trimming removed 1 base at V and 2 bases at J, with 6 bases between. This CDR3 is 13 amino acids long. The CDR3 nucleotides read TGTGCCAGCAGCTTAGGAGGCCCCTACGAGCAGTACTTC. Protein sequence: CASSLGGPYEQYF. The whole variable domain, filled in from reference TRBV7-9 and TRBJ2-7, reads DTGVSQNPRHKITKRGQNVTFRCDPISEHNRLYWYRQTLGQGPEFLTYFQNEAQLEKSRLLSDRFSAERPKGSFSTLEIQRTEQGDSAMYLCASSLGGPYEQYFGPGTRLTVT.

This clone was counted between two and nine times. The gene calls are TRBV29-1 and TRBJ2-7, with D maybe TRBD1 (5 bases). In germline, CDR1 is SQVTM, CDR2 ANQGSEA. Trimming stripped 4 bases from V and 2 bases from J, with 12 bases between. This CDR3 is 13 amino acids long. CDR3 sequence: CSVGGEWTYEQYF. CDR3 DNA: TGCAGCGTTGGGGGCGAGTGGACCTACGAGCAGTACTTC.

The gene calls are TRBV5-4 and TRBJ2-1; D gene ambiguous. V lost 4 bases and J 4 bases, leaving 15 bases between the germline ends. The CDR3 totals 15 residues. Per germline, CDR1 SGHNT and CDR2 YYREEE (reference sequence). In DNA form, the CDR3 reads TGTGCCAGCAGCCACCGGGTAGCAGAGTACAATGAGCAGTTCTTC. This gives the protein CASSHRVAEYNEQFF.

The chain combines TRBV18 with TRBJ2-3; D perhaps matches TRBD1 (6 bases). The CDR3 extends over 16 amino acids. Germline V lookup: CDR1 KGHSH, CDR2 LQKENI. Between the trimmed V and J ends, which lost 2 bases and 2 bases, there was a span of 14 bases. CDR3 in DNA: TGTGCCAGCTCACCAGTAGGGCAGGGGATCACAGATACGCAGTATTTT. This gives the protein CASSPVGQGITDTQYF.

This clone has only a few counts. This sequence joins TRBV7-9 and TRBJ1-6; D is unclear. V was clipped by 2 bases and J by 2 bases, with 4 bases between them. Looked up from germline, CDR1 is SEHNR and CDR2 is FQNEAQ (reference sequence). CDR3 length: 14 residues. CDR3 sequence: CASSLMTYNSPLHF. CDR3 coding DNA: TGTGCCAGCAGCTTAATGACCTATAATTCACCCCTCCACTTT.

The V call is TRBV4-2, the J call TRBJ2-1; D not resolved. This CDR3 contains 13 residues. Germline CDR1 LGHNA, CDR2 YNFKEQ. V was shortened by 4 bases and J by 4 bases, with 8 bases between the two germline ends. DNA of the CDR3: TGTGCCAGCAGCCTTGACACGTACAATGAGCAGTTCTTC. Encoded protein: CASSLDTYNEQFF.

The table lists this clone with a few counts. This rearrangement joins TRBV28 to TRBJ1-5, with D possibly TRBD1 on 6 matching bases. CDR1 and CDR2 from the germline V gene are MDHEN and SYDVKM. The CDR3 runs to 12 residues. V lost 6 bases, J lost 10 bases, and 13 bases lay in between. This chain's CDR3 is CASSGGAKPQHF. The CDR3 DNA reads TGTGCCAGCAGCGGGGGGGCGAAACCCCAGCATTTT.

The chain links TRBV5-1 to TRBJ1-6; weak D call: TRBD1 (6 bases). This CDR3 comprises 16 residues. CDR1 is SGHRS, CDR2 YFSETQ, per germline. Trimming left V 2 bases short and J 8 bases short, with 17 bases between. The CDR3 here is CASSFFFRGMDSPLHF. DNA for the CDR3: TGCGCCAGCAGCTTCTTCTTCAGGGGCATGGATTCACCCCTCCACTTT.

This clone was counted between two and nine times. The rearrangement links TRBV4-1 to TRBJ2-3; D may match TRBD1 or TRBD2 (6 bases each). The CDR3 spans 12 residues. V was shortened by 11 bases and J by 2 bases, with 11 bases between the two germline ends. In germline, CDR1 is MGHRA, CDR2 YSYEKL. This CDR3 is CAAGDFTDTQYF. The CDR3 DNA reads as TGCGCCGCAGGGGACTTCACAGATACGCAGTATTTT.

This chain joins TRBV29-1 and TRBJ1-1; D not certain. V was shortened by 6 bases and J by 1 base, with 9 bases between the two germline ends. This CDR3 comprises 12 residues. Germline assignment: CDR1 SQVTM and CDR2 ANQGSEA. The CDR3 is CSVRTTNTEAFF. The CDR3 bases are TGCAGCGTCAGGACTACGAACACTGAAGCTTTCTTT. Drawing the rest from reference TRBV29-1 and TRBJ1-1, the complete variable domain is SAVISQKPSRDICQRGTSLTIQCQVDSQVTMMFWYRQQPGQSLTLIATANQGSEATYESGFVIDKFPISRPNLTFSTLTVSNMSPEDSSIYLCSVRTTNTEAFFGQGTRLTVV.

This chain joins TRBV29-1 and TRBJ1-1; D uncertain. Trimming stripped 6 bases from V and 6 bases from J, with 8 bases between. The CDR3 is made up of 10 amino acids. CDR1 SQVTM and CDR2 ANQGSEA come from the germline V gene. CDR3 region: CSVEGAEAFF. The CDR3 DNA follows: TGCAGCGTGGAGGGCGCTGAAGCTTTCTTT.

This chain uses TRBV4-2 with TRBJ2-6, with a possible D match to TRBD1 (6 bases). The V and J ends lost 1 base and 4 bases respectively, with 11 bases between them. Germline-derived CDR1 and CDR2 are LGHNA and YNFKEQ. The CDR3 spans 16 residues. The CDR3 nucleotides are TGTGCCAGCAGCCAAGTAAACAGGGCCGGGGCCAACGTCCTGACTTTC. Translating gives CASSQVNRAGANVLTF.

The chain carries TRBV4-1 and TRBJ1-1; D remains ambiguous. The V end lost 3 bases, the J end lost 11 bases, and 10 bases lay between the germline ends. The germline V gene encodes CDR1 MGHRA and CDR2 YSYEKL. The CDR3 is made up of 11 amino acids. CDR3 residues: CASSQNGVAFF. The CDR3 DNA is TGCGCCAGCAGCCAGAACGGGGTGGCTTTCTTT.

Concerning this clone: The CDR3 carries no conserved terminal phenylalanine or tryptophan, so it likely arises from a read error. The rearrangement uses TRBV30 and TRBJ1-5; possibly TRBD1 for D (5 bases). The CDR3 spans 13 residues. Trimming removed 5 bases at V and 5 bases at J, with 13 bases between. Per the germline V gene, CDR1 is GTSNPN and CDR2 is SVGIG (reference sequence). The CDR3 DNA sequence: TGTGCCTGGGGAGCGGGACCAGATCAGCCCCAGCATTTG. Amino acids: CAWGAGPDQPQHL.

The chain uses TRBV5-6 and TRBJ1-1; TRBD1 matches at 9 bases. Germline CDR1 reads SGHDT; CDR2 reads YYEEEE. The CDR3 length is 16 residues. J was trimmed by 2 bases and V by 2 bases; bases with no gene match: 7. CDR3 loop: CASSFTGTGPNTEAFF. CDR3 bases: TGTGCCAGCAGCTTCACCGGGACAGGGCCCAACACTGAAGCTTTCTTT.

Written as DNA, the CDR3 is TGTGCCTGGAGTCATGGAGCAAATCAGCCCCAGCATTTT. It codes for CAWSHGANQPQHF. The V and J genes are TRBV30 and TRBJ1-5; unclear D gene. Germline CDR1 GTSNPN, CDR2 SVGIG (reference sequence). V was trimmed by 2 bases and J by 4 bases, leaving 9 bases between them. The CDR3 covers 13 residues.

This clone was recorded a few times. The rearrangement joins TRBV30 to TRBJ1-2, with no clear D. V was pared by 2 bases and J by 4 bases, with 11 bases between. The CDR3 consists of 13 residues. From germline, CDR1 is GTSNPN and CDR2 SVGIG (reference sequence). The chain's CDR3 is CAWSFGTLYGYTF. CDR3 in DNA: TGTGCCTGGAGTTTTGGAACCCTCTATGGCTACACCTTC.

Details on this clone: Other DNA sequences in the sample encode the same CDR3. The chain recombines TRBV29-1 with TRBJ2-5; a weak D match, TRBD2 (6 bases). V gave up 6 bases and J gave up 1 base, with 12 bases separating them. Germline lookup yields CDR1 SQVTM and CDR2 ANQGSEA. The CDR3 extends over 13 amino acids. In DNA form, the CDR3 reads TGCAGCGTCGCGGGGAGAACCCAAGAGACCCAGTACTTC. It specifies CSVAGRTQETQYF.